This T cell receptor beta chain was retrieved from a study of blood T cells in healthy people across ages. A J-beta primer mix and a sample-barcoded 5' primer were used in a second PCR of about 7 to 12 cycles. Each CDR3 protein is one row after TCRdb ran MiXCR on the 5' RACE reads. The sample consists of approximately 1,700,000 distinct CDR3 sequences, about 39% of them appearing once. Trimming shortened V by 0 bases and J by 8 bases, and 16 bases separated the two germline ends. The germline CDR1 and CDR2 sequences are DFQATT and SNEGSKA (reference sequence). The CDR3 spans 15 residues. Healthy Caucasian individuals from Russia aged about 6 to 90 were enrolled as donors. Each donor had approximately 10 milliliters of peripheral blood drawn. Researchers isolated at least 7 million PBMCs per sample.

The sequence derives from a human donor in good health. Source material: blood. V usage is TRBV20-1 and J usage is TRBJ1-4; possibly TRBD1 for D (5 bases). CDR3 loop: CSARDLSGGNEKLFF. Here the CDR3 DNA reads TGCAGTGCTAGAGATCTCTCGGGGGGTAACGAAAAACTGTTTTTT.